A single sample is the source of the 4 T cell receptor beta chains below, sequenced in a study of shared clonotypes between healthy human individuals. Naive CD8 populations comprised CD45RO-negative cells positively selected for CCR7, excluding terminally differentiated effector memory CD45RA+ cells. Here immunoSEQ multiplex PCR was the method, and the copy in TCRdb shows in-frame clones only, minus some. Of more than 2 million clones listed, just under 95% are singletons. Material for sequencing was naive CD8+ T cells sorted from blood. The receptor source for this set is a man between 18 and 35 years old in good health.

The V gene is TRBV6-5, the J gene TRBJ1-2, with a weak D call TRBD1 (6 bases). CDR1 and CDR2 from the germline V gene are MNHEY and SVGAGI. CDR3 size: 14 residues. V gave up 2 bases and J gave up 1 base, with 8 bases separating them. The CDR3 DNA reads TGTGCCAGCAGTTACGGACAGAATAACTATGGCTACACCTTC. It codes for CASSYGQNNYGYTF.

V is TRBV4-1 and J is TRBJ2-1; 9 bases match TRBD2. The CDR3 covers 15 residues. Germline values: CDR1 MGHRA, CDR2 YSYEKL. J gave up 8 bases and V 7 bases, and 12 bases lay outside the gene matches. CDR3 DNA: TGCGCCAGCACGTCTGGGACTAGCTTCTTCGATGAGCAGTTCTTC. It is translated as CASTSGTSFFDEQFF.

With regard to this clone: One junction end disagrees with the germline gene, perhaps due to a read error. V and J are TRBV5-4 and TRBJ2-1; D assignment may be TRBD1 or TRBD2 (5 bases each). This CDR3 is built from 14 residues. Germline CDR1 SGHNT, CDR2 YYREEE (reference sequence). The CDR3, as DNA: TGTGCCAGCACCTTGAATCCGGGGCGGAATGAGCAGTTCTTC. Translation gives CASTLNPGRNEQFF.

With respect to this clone: The sample contains more than one DNA sequence encoding this CDR3. This rearrangement joins TRBV27 to TRBJ1-1, with TRBD1 matching over 7 bases. The CDR3 runs to 13 residues. V shed 3 bases, J shed 5 bases, and the junction held 3 bases outside the gene matches. The germline CDR1 and CDR2 sequences are MNHEY and SMNVEV (reference sequence). The CDR3: CASSFVQGTEAFF. The CDR3 DNA reads TGTGCCAGCAGTTTCGTACAGGGGACTGAAGCTTTCTTT.